One and the same sample provided the 8 T cell receptor beta chains below, sequenced in a study of T cell responses to AZD1222 COVID-19 vaccine. Generated by immunoSEQ multiplex PCR, the TCRdb table keeps only in-frame clones and is missing some. Counted here are about 70,000 clones, around 85% occurring once; the ten biggest clones make up roughly 20%. Sequencing was performed on peripheral blood, taken on day 0 of AZD1222 vaccination. These receptors originate from an adult in good health.

This rearrangement joins TRBV4-1 to TRBJ1-5, with TRBD1 as a possible D gene (5 bases). Trimming took off 2 bases at V and 5 bases at J, with 13 bases between the two ends. There are 15 residues in the CDR3. The germline gives CDR1 MGHRA, CDR2 YSYEKL. CDR3 DNA sequence: TGCGCCAGCAGCCAAACGAGACAGTCACATCAGCCCCAGCATTTT. This encodes CASSQTRQSHQPQHF.

V and J are TRBV3-1 (or the pseudogene TRBV3-2) and TRBJ1-6, with D hard to call. CDR1 LGHDT and CDR2 YNNKEL come from the germline V gene (reference sequence). This CDR3 contains 12 residues. The V end was cut by 1 base, the J end by 9 bases, with 4 bases between. Here the CDR3 DNA reads TGTGCCAGCAGCCAAGGGGGTTCACCCCTCCACTTT. Encoded protein: CASSQGGSPLHF.

This chain links TRBV6-5 with TRBJ1-1; D is uncertain. Trimming shortened V by 8 bases and J by 4 bases, and 5 bases separated the two germline ends. Germline loops: CDR1 MNHEY, CDR2 SVGAGI. The length of the CDR3 is 10 residues. CDR3 bases: TGTGCCAGCGCAATCACTGAAGCTTTCTTT. This translates into CASAITEAFF.

This chain connects TRBV5-1 to TRBJ2-3, with D tentatively TRBD2 (5 bases). The CDR3 runs 13 residues. Germline V gives CDR1 SGHRS, CDR2 YFSETQ. V lost 6 bases to trimming and J lost 1 base, with 9 bases between them. The CDR3 nucleotides are TGCGCCAGCACGGACTTCCGCACAGATACGCAGTATTTT. It codes for CASTDFRTDTQYF. The full variable domain, completed using reference TRBV5-1 and TRBJ2-3, is KAGVTQTPRYLIKTRGQQVTLSCSPISGHRSVSWYQQTPGQGLQFLFEYFSETQRNKGNFPGRFSGRQFSNSRSEMNVSTLELGDSALYLCASTDFRTDTQYFGPGTRLTVL.

The V gene is TRBV5-1, the J gene TRBJ2-5; unclear D gene. The CDR3 runs to 14 residues. V was clipped by 2 bases and J by 1 base, with 9 bases between them. Germline CDR1 and CDR2: SGHRS and YFSETQ. CDR3 sequence: CASSLTKAQETQYF. CDR3 DNA: TGCGCCAGCAGCTTAACGAAAGCCCAAGAGACCCAGTACTTC.

V usage is TRBV19 and J usage is TRBJ1-1; perhaps TRBD1 as D (5 bases). V lost 3 bases and J lost 4, with 12 bases in between. This CDR3 spans 14 amino acids. The germline V gene encodes CDR1 LNHDA and CDR2 SQIVND (reference sequence). CDR3 DNA sequence: TGTGCCAGTAGTATCCTCAGGGTCGGCACTGAAGCTTTCTTT. It yields the protein CASSILRVGTEAFF.

The chain recombines TRBV27 with TRBJ1-1; D might be TRBD1 (6 bases). The germline V gene has CDR1 MNHEY and CDR2 SMNVEV (reference sequence). V lost 5 bases to trimming and J lost 0 bases, with 10 bases between them. The CDR3 covers 14 residues. Written as DNA, the CDR3 is TGTGCCAGCAGTCACAGGGCCATGAACACTGAAGCTTTCTTT. Protein: CASSHRAMNTEAFF.

The chain links TRBV19 to TRBJ1-2; D gene unclear. V lost 5 bases and J 1 base, leaving 11 bases between the germline ends. Per the germline V gene, CDR1 is LNHDA and CDR2 is SQIVND (reference sequence). This CDR3 has 14 amino acids. CDR3 sequence reads: CASSPLGLNYGYTF. CDR3 DNA sequence: TGTGCCAGTAGTCCCCTTGGTCTTAACTATGGCTACACCTTC.